The 9 T cell receptor beta chains below come from one sample, sequenced in a study of neoadjuvant nivolumab and ipilimumab in lung cancer (dated by TCRdb to about 2020). Read against the paper, the sample's time point label means: at surgical resection after neoadjuvant nivolumab +/- ipilimumab. Receptor libraries were prepared by the immunoSEQ multiplex PCR assay. Imported from immuneACCESS, the table was reduced by TCRdb to in-frame sequences with V and J called. These copies leave out some clones; in studies compared against another copy, an unresolved V gene accounts for under half, and the cause of the remainder is not known. For this sample there are 550 to 800 clones; 75% to 90% appear just once. The ten top clones hold around 1.9% of the sample. The source was adjacent normal lung tissue, collected after neoadjuvant nivolumab, alone or with ipilimumab, at or shortly before surgery. These TCRs come from an adult with non-small cell lung cancer.

V and J are TRBV5-4 and TRBJ2-2; the D is unclear. The CDR3 length is 12 residues. Germline CDR1 SGHNT, CDR2 YYREEE (reference sequence). The V and J ends lost 5 bases and 6 bases respectively, with 8 bases between them. CDR3 nucleotides: TGTGCCAGCAGAGTTGGGGCCGGGGAGCTGTTTTTT. It translates to CASRVGAGELFF.

The gene calls are TRBV29-1 and TRBJ1-2; D is ambiguous. CDR1 is SQVTM, CDR2 ANQGSEA, per germline. Trimming removed 1 base from V and 7 bases from J, with 10 bases in between. The CDR3 is 12 amino acids. CDR3 amino acids: CSVEVGGSGYTF. CDR3 DNA: TGCAGCGTTGAAGTAGGAGGGTCTGGCTACACCTTC. The whole variable domain, remainder taken from reference TRBV29-1 and TRBJ1-2, is SAVISQKPSRDICQRGTSLTIQCQVDSQVTMMFWYRQQPGQSLTLIATANQGSEATYESGFVIDKFPISRPNLTFSTLTVSNMSPEDSSIYLCSVEVGGSGYTFGSGTRLTVV.

In DNA form, the CDR3 reads TGTGCCAGCAAGGACGGATTGAGCTCCTATAATTCACCCCTCCACTTT. Protein product: CASKDGLSSYNSPLHF. The V and J genes are TRBV2 and TRBJ1-6; no firm D call. Germline lookup yields CDR1 SNHLY and CDR2 FYNNEI. The germline V and J ends were trimmed by 7 bases and 0 bases, with 13 bases remaining between them. This CDR3 is built from 16 residues.

This sequence joins TRBV10-3 and TRBJ1-2; 7 nucleotides match TRBD1. V shed 10 bases, J shed 5 bases, and the junction held 7 bases outside the gene matches. Per the germline V gene, CDR1 is ENHRY and CDR2 is SYGVKD. The CDR3 is 12 residues long. In DNA form, the CDR3 reads TGTGCCACACCGGGACAGCCTTATGGCTACACCTTC. Translation: CATPGQPYGYTF.

The V call is TRBV6-4, the J call TRBJ2-7; 9 bases map to TRBD2. The CDR3 is 15 amino acids. With 7 bases clipped from V and 4 bases from J, the junction kept 11 bases outside the gene matches. Germline assignment: CDR1 MRHNA and CDR2 SNTAGT. The CDR3 DNA follows: TGTGCCAGCAATCACCGCGAGACTAGCGGATACGAGCAGTACTTC. It is translated as CASNHRETSGYEQYF.

This chain uses TRBV5-1 with TRBJ1-1; the D gene is possibly TRBD1 (6 bases). The CDR3 sequence is 13 residues long. Trimming shortened V by 2 bases and J by 5 bases, and 10 bases separated the two germline ends. CDR1 is SGHRS, CDR2 YFSETQ, per germline. CDR3 loop: CASSLYTGTEAFF. The CDR3 nucleotides read TGCGCCAGCAGCTTATACACAGGGACTGAAGCTTTCTTT.

This clone was seen a few times. CDR3 bases: TGTGCCAGCAGCCTAGGACAGGATACCGGGGAGCTGTTTTTT. As protein: CASSLGQDTGELFF. V usage is TRBV5-4 and J usage is TRBJ2-2; 7 positions agree with TRBD1. From germline, CDR1 is SGHNT and CDR2 YYREEE (reference sequence). V lost 4 bases to trimming and J lost 5 bases; unmatched junction nucleotides: 5. The CDR3 covers 14 residues. Together with reference TRBV5-4 and TRBJ2-2, the CDR3 gives the full variable domain: ETGVTQSPTHLIKTRGQQVTLRCSSQSGHNTVSWYQQALGQGPQFIFQYYREEENGRGNFPPRFSGLQFPNYSSELNVNALELDDSALYLCASSLGQDTGELFFGEGSRLTVL.

The rearrangement joins TRBV10-2 to TRBJ1-1, with D unclear. Trimming left V 5 bases short and J 0 bases short, with 10 bases between. CDR1 is WSHSY and CDR2 is SAAADI in the germline V gene. The CDR3 runs to 14 residues. The CDR3 DNA follows: TGCGCCAGCAGTTTTGCAGCAATGAACACTGAAGCTTTCTTT. Protein: CASSFAAMNTEAFF.

This chain connects TRBV6-1 to TRBJ1-1; no clear D. Per germline, CDR1 MNHNS and CDR2 SASEGT. Trimming pared 2 bases from V and 2 bases from J, leaving 12 bases between. This CDR3 contains 15 residues. CDR3 in DNA: TGTGCCAGCAGTGAATCCTCCGGAGCAAACACTGAAGCTTTCTTT. It yields the protein CASSESSGANTEAFF.